This T cell receptor beta chain was captured by sequencing in a study of blood T cell repertoires in COVID-19 (TCRdb year 2020). With respect to the entire study: The collaborator samples originated in the United States, Italy and Spain and spanned the acute and convalescent phases of COVID-19. A freely available public database, intended as a resource for researchers studying the immune response to SARS-CoV-2, is where the repertoires were released. The material from the prospective study consisted of cDNA or gDNA derived from T cells, B-cell-depleted T cells, or PBMCs. The samples were drawn from two sources: the first 160 participants of the ongoing ImmuneRACE study, and 950 to 1,500 subjects contributed by 6 global collaborators. A de-identified subject ID, COVID-19 status, age in years and sex were almost always included in the sample metadata. Deeply sampled blood TCRbeta repertoires from subjects exposed to, actively infected with, or recovered from COVID-19 were included in the dataset. Where available, HLA class I and class II types were obtained from metadata supplied by the sample provider rather than from assay-based typing. Results and caveats for the whole study, not just this receptor: How much clinical and demographic metadata was included differed by source and by participant, and the metadata was provided uncurated.

In the case of this clone: Its antigen target is currently unknown. Base qualities are not recorded, but no much larger clone differs from it by a single base.

Unmatched junction bases come to 15, with V trimmed by 8 bases and J by 7 bases. The germline V gene supplies CDR1 MDHEN and CDR2 SYDVKM. The CDR3 holds 15 amino acids from the cysteine to the phenylalanine. Here the CDR3 DNA is all that survives: 45 bases in frame from base 1. The immunoSEQ Assay, a bias-controlled multiplex PCR, was used to amplify TCRbeta CDR3 regions from genomic DNA. The study's processing was this. Nucleated cell counts per sample were estimated from amplification of reference gene primers within the assay. To quantify the absolute abundance of each unique TCRbeta CDR3 rearrangement, sequence reads were collapsed and filtered. For each sample, productive Simpson clonality was calculated as the square root of Simpson's diversity index over productive rearrangements. In its TCRdb copy, this immuneACCESS table keeps in-frame sequences only and misses some clones. Where compared with another copy, unresolved V genes explain less than half of these, and the others have no known cause. V and J calls and clone size come straight from that table; D and trimming were deduced from the DNA. Here the sample has some 45,000 clones; about 85% occur a single time. Around 31% of the sample comes from the top ten.

Whole blood was collected in K2EDTA tubes by collaborating institutions according to the institutions' own protocols. For TCRbeta analysis, collaborator samples were shipped as frozen whole blood, as isolated PBMCs, or as DNA extracted from either sample type. The clonotype comes from an elderly woman with acute or convalescent COVID-19. Sequenced material: peripheral blood. Recombination connected TRBV28 to TRBJ2-5, with 8 bases in between that match TRBD1. Read as DNA, the sequence is TGTGCCAGCGTTTTTGACGCAGGGGGCTTGGGGACCCAGTACTTC. Translated, it reads CASVFDAGGLGTQYF.